This TCR beta chain was captured in a study of patients and donors after allogeneic stem cell transplantation. The CDR3 is made up of 13 amino acids. The germline V gene has CDR1 MDHEN and CDR2 SYDVKM. Trimming left V 4 bases short and J 10 bases short, with 16 bases between. TCRdb independently ran MiXCR on the RT-PCR reads; one entry per CDR3 protein. The sample includes 90,000 to 120,000 distinct CDR3 sequences, 35% to 45% of them seen just once. Sequenced sample: blood, either unsorted or a sorted T cell fraction (not recorded which). The chain couples TRBV28 to TRBJ1-2; D may be TRBD1 (5 bases). The clonotype originates from a human donor who was either an allogeneic HSCT recipient or a stem cell or donor lymphocyte infusion donor (not recorded which). It is not recorded whose cells these are; they may come from a transplant donor. CDR3 residues: CASSWGRSENYTF. In DNA, the CDR3 is TGTGCCAGCAGTTGGGGCCGGAGTGAGAACTACACCTTC.